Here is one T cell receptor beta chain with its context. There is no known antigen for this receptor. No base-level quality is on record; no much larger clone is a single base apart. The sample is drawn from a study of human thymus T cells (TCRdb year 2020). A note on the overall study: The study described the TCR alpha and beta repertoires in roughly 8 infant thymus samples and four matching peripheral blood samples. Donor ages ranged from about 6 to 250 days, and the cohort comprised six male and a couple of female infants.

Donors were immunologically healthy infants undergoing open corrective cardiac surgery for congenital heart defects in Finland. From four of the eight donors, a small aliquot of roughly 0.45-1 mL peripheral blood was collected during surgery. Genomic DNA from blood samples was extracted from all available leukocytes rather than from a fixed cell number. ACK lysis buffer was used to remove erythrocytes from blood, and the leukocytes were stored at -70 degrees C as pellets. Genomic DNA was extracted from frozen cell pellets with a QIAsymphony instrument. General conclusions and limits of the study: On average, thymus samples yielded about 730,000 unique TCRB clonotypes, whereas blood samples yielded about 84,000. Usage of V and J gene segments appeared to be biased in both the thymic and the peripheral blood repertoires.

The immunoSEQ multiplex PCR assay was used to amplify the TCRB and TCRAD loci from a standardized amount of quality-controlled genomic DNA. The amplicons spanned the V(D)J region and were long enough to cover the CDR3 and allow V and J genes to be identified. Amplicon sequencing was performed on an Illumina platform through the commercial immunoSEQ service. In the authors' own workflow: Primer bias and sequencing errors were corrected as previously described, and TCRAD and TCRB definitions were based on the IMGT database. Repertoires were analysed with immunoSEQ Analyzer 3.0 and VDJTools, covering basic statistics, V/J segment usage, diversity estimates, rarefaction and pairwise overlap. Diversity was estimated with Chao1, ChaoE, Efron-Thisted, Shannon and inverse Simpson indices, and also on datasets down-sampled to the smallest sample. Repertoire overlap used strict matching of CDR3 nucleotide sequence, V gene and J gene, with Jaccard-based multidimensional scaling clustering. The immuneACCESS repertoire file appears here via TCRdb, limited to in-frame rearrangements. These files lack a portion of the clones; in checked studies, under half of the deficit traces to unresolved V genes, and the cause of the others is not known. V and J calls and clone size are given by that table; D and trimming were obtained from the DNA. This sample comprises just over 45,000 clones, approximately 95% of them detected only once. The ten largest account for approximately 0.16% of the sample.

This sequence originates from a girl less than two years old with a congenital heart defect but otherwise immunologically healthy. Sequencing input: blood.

Here is the DNA: TGTGCCAGTAGTATCGGACAGGTGGGGGGCACAGATACGCAGTATTTT. Its amino acids are CASSIGQVGGTDTQYF. The chain is made from TRBV19 and TRBJ2-3; 7 bases in between match TRBD1. For CDR1 and CDR2, the germline V gene (reference sequence) lists LNHDA and SQIVND. Including the terminal cysteine and phenylalanine, the CDR3 comprises 16 residues. Here the CDR3 DNA is all that survives: 48 bases in frame from base 1. V is pruned by 3 bases and J by 1 base, leaving 7 bases of the junction without a gene match.